The clone carrying this T cell receptor (beta chain) was detected many times. The target antigen is unknown. Read coverage stops 3 residues before the CDR3 terminus; the germline J gene supplies the remainder. The sample contains more than one DNA sequence encoding this CDR3. V was clipped by 4 bases and J by 2 bases, with 14 bases between them. Germline lookup yields CDR1 KGHSH and CDR2 LQKENI. This CDR3 contains 16 residues. This sample was taken from a study of T cell clonality in common variable immunodeficiency. Whole-study results and caveats: Patient heterogeneity in the CVID cohort limited correlations between repertoire features and clinical complications. Fewer TCRbeta clones were shared among CVID subjects than controls. Fewer deletions and N-nucleotide insertions were reportedly seen in common variable immunodeficiency TCR beta sequences.

Patients and controls were mostly of Caucasian heritage. The protocol was immunoSEQ multiplex PCR, while the TCRdb copy is restricted to in-frame clones and leaves out a portion. In total the sample includes 50,000 to 60,000 clones, none of them seen once. The source of this sequence is a person aged 18 to 70 in good health. What was sequenced was peripheral blood mononuclear cells. The chain is built from TRBV18 and TRBJ1-4; possible D gene TRBD1, 6 bases. CDR3 sequence: CASSHNRGSTNEKLFF. The CDR3 bases that were read are TGTGCCAGCTCACATAATAGGGGGTCGACTAATGAAAAA.